This entry concerns a single TCR beta chain. Its antigen is not identified. This sample is part of a study of vaccination and CD4 T cells after COVID-19. Overall study context: Collection of post-COVID samples occurred a median roughly 110 days after diagnosis, spanning a range of 35 to 161. In culture, cells were exposed to overlapping spike peptides from SARS-CoV-2, HCoV-NL63, HCoV-OC43 and HCoV-229E. Study findings and constraints: The median count of SARS-CoV-2-reactive clonotypes rose from approximately 21 to 40, not significantly.

V shed 6 bases and J 6 bases; nucleotides not matched to a gene: 6. Germline CDR1 reads MNHNS; CDR2 reads SASEGT. The length of the CDR3 is 13 residues. Treatment reported: approximately nine-day PBMC culture with coronavirus spike peptide pools or control peptides (ViraFEST assay). The ViraFEST method relied on peptide pools to expand antigen-specific T cells, followed by TCR sequencing. Sequencing of DNA taken from cultured CD4+ T cells relied on the Oncomine TCR Beta short-read assay. TCRdb reanalysed the PCR reads using MiXCR and keeps one entry per CDR3 protein. The sample contains about 20,000 distinct CDR3 sequences, 40% to 55% of which appear only once.

The chain has TRBV6-1 and TRBJ2-7, with 9 positions matching TRBD2. This material consisted of CD4+ T cells from blood, cultured in vitro, taken after SARS-CoV-2 vaccination. This receptor was identified in a human donor who had recovered from COVID-19. The chain's CDR3 is CASRREGQSEQYF. CDR3 nucleotides: TGTGCCAGCAGGCGGGAGGGCCAAAGCGAGCAGTACTTC.